A single sample gave rise to the 16 T cell receptor beta chains below, sequenced in a study of T cells in Graves' hyperthyroidism and ophthalmopathy. RNA transcripts served as the template for amplifying TCR beta CDR3 regions. The study used the HTBI primer set for a first-round RT-PCR of the TCR CDR3. TCRdb reprocessed the multiplex PCR reads via MiXCR and lists one record per CDR3 protein. The table includes about 96,000 distinct CDR3 sequences, 51% detected once. The specimen sequenced was blood. The receptors stem from a woman between 40 and 50 years old with Graves' hyperthyroidism.

V gene TRBV9 combines with J gene TRBJ1-4, with a possible D match to TRBD1 (6 bases). Germline assignment: CDR1 SGDLS and CDR2 YYNGEE. The V end lost 5 bases, the J end lost 5 bases, and 10 bases lay between the germline ends. This CDR3 is built from 13 residues. CDR3 coding DNA: TGTGCCAGCAGAGGGGGAGAGAATGAAAAACTGTTTTTT. This translates into CASRGGENEKLFF.

The chain employs TRBV7-6 and TRBJ1-1, with D tentatively TRBD1 (5 bases). CDR1 is SGHVS and CDR2 is FNYEAQ in the germline V gene. V dropped 4 bases and J dropped 5 bases, with 14 bases sitting between them. This CDR3 contains 14 residues. For the CDR3, the DNA is TGTGCCAGCAGCTGGGGACCAAGGGAGACTGAAGCTTTCTTT. Encoded protein: CASSWGPRETEAFF.

This clonotype was counted between two and nine times. A much larger clone sits a single nucleotide away, making a read error possible. The rearrangement uses TRBV27 and TRBJ2-3, with D hard to call. CDR1 MNHEY and CDR2 SMNVEV come from the germline V gene (reference sequence). There are 11 residues in the CDR3. The chain's CDR3 is CASSSVDTRYF. The DNA for the CDR3 is TGTGCCAGCAGTTCCGTGGATACGCGGTATTTT.

The V gene is TRBV29-1, the J gene TRBJ1-1; 8 bases agree with TRBD1. CDR1 and CDR2 from the germline V gene are SQVTM and ANQGSEA. Germline trimming cut 7 bases from V and 5 bases from J; bases unmatched to any gene: 6. The CDR3 loop spans 12 amino acids. The CDR3 coding sequence is TGCAGCGCCACAGGGGGTCGAACTGAAGCTTTCTTT. It is translated as CSATGGRTEAFF.

The chain combines TRBV29-1 with TRBJ1-2; D perhaps matches TRBD1 (5 bases). CDR1 and CDR2 from the germline V gene are SQVTM and ANQGSEA. The ends were cut back, 7 bases at V and 4 bases at J, with 13 bases in the middle. There are 12 residues in the CDR3. The CDR3 coding sequence is TGCAGCGCCGCGGGGGGAGGCTATGGCTACACCTTC. Its translation is CSAAGGGYGYTF.

This rearrangement joins TRBV15 to TRBJ2-7; 9 bases align to TRBD2. The J segment lost 2 bases and the V segment lost 3 bases, leaving 8 bases of the junction unmatched. The germline V gene encodes CDR1 LNHNV and CDR2 YYDKDF (reference sequence). This CDR3 has 16 amino acids. This CDR3 reads CATSSYGLAPTYEQYF. CDR3 DNA sequence: TGTGCCACCAGCAGTTACGGACTAGCGCCTACCTACGAGCAGTACTTC.

The table lists this clonotype with a few counts. The genes are TRBV18 and TRBJ2-7; 9 bases fit TRBD2. Germline CDR1 KGHSH, CDR2 LQKENI. J gave up 1 base and V 3 bases, and 4 bases lay outside the gene matches. The CDR3 contains 15 residues. Here the CDR3 reads CASSPTSGVSYEQYF. The CDR3 DNA is TGTGCCAGCTCACCGACTAGCGGTGTATCCTACGAGCAGTACTTC.

This clonotype was picked up a small number of times. V and J are TRBV2 and TRBJ1-2; D unresolved. CDR3 length: 15 amino acids. V lost 5 bases to trimming and J lost 7 bases, with 20 bases between them. CDR1 and CDR2 from the germline V gene are SNHLY and FYNNEI. CDR3 sequence reads: CASSFPHRPLRGYTF. As DNA, the CDR3 is TGTGCCAGCAGTTTTCCCCACCGGCCTTTGCGTGGCTACACCTTC.

The chain combines TRBV15 with TRBJ1-6; 8 bases match TRBD1. This CDR3 has 14 residues. From germline, CDR1 is LNHNV and CDR2 YYDKDF (reference sequence). V was pared by 0 bases and J by 15 bases, with 7 bases of the junction left unmatched. The CDR3 here is CATSRERQGSVLHF. CDR3 nucleotides: TGTGCCACCAGCAGAGAGCGACAGGGGAGTGTCCTCCACTTT. Filled out from reference TRBV15 and TRBJ1-6, the complete variable domain reads DAMVIQNPRYQVTQFGKPVTLSCSQTLNHNVMYWYQQKSSQAPKLLFHYYDKDFNNEADTPDNFQSRRPNTSFCFLDIRSPGLGDTAMYLCATSRERQGSVLHFGNGTRLTVT.

This rearrangement joins TRBV5-5 to TRBJ1-3; a possible D gene is TRBD1 (5 bases). The V end was cut by 4 bases, the J end by 7 bases, with 18 bases between. The CDR3 runs to 15 residues. CDR1 SGHKS and CDR2 YYEKEE come from the germline V gene (reference sequence). The CDR3 reads CASSRGPRDGNTIYF. The CDR3 DNA reads as TGTGCCAGCAGCCGCGGCCCAAGGGACGGGAACACCATATATTTT.

This clonotype was observed many times. The rearrangement joins TRBV20-1 to TRBJ1-5, with D perhaps matching TRBD1 (5 bases). The germline V gene encodes CDR1 DFQATT and CDR2 SNEGSKA (reference sequence). V shed 0 bases and J shed 6 bases, with 18 bases lying between them. The CDR3 totals 16 residues. As DNA, the CDR3 is TGCAGTGCTAGAGATCTGTGGGCAGGGCCTACTCAGCCCCAGCATTTT. This codes for CSARDLWAGPTQPQHF.

This clonotype was observed once. This sequence joins TRBV7-9 and TRBJ1-1, with 9 bases identical to TRBD1. The CDR3 covers 13 residues. Germline lookup yields CDR1 SEHNR and CDR2 FQNEAQ (reference sequence). Unmatched junction bases numbered 5, after V lost 6 bases and J lost 6 bases. The CDR3 DNA follows: TGTGCCAGCAGAAGACAGGGGGGGGCTGAAGCTTTCTTT. The encoded protein is CASRRQGGAEAFF.

This clonotype has ten or more counts. This sequence joins TRBV24-1 and TRBJ1-5; D is unclear. Germline values: CDR1 KGHDR, CDR2 SFDVKD. The length of the CDR3 is 13 residues. The V and J ends lost 7 bases and 0 bases respectively, with 6 bases between them. CDR3 amino acids: CATRANSNQPQHF. The DNA of the CDR3 is TGTGCCACCAGGGCTAATAGCAATCAGCCCCAGCATTTT.

This clonotype has at least ten counts. With a much larger clone just one base away, this may be a read error. The rearrangement uses TRBV29-1 and TRBJ2-2, with D tentatively TRBD1 or TRBD2 (6 bases each). Germline assignment: CDR1 SQVTM and CDR2 ANQGSEA. The CDR3 is 12 residues long. CDR3 DNA: TGCAGCGTTCCCACAGGGTACGGGGGGCTGTTTTTT. Its translation: CSVPTGYGGLFF.

V and J are TRBV24-1 and TRBJ1-2; no clear D gene. The V gene lost 5 bases and the J gene lost 3 bases, with 9 bases spanning the gap. The CDR3 is 13 residues long. The germline gives CDR1 KGHDR, CDR2 SFDVKD. CDR3 sequence: CATSALEDYGYTF. As DNA, the CDR3 is TGTGCCACCAGTGCACTGGAAGACTATGGCTACACCTTC.

This clonotype was seen a single time. V and J are TRBV7-9 and TRBJ1-5; D not certain. The length of the CDR3 is 14 residues. Germline lookup yields CDR1 SEHNR and CDR2 FQNEAQ (reference sequence). Trimming shortened V by 3 bases and J by 3 bases, and 9 bases separated the two germline ends. The CDR3 DNA is TGTGCCAGCAGCTTTGGAGGGATCAATCAGCCCCAGCATTTT. This sequence encodes CASSFGGINQPQHF.